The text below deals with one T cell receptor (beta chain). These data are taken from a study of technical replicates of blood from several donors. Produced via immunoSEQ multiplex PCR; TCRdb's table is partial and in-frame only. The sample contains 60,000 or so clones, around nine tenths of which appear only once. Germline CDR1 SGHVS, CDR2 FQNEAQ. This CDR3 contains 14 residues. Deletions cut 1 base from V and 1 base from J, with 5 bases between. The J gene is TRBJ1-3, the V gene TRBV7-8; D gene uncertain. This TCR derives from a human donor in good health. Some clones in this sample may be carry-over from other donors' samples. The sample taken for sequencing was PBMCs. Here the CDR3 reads CASSLGGSGNTIYF. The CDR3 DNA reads TGTGCCAGCAGCTTAGGCGGGTCTGGAAACACCATATATTTT. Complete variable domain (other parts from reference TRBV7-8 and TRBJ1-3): GAGVSQSPRYKVAKRGQDVALRCDPISGHVSLFWYQQALGQGPEFLTYFQNEAQLDKSGLPSDRFFAERPEGSVSTLKIQRTQQEDSAVYLCASSLGGSGNTIYFGEGSWLTVV.